This T cell receptor (beta chain) was recovered during a study of blood T cell repertoires in COVID-19 (TCRdb year 2020). In the study overall: Collaborator samples came from the United States, Italy and Spain and covered acute and convalescent phases of COVID-19. The prospective study material was composed of cDNA or gDNA derived from T cells, B-cell-depleted T cells, or PBMCs. Subjects who had been exposed to COVID-19, were actively infected with it, or had recovered from it provided the deeply sampled blood TCRbeta repertoires that made up the dataset. The repertoires were made available in a free public database intended to serve as a resource for research on the immune response to SARS-CoV-2. Samples came from the ongoing ImmuneRACE study (first 160 participants) plus 1,254 subjects from 6 global collaborators. A de-identified subject ID, COVID-19 status, age in years and sex were almost always included in the sample metadata. Where HLA class I and class II types were available, the types were taken from metadata supplied by the sample provider, not from assay-based typing.

Results the study describes overall, beyond this receptor: The amount of clinical and demographic metadata varied by source and participant and was provided uncurated.

Inclusive of the bounding cysteine and phenylalanine, the CDR3 is 14 residues long. Here the CDR3 DNA is all that survives: 42 bases in frame from base 1. According to the germline V gene, CDR1 reads SGHRS and CDR2 reads YFSETQ. Trimming removed 2 bases from V and 6 bases from J, leaving 14 bases between the germline ends. The collaborating institutions used their own protocols to collect whole blood in K2EDTA tubes. For TCRbeta analysis, collaborator samples were shipped as frozen whole blood, as isolated PBMCs, or as DNA extracted from either sample type. The immunoSEQ Assay, a bias-controlled multiplex PCR, was used to amplify TCRbeta CDR3 regions from genomic DNA. As for how the authors treated the data: The number of nucleated cells in each sample was estimated from the amplification of reference gene primers within the assay. Sequence reads were collapsed and filtered to measure the absolute abundance of every unique TCRbeta CDR3 rearrangement. For each sample, productive Simpson clonality was calculated by taking the square root of Simpson's diversity index across productive rearrangements. This immuneACCESS table, as held by TCRdb, lists in-frame sequences with V and J called but not all clones. Of the missing ones, under half trace to an unresolved V gene in checked studies; the others have no known cause. V and J calls and clone size follow that table, whereas D and trimming were derived from the DNA. This sample has tens of thousands of clones in its table, and roughly 88% of those were observed once. Approximately 3.3% of the sample lies in the top ten.

This clone was observed a single time. The clone's antigen remains unknown. Base qualities are not at hand, and no much larger clone is one base apart. Sequencing input: peripheral blood. Here the chain combines TRBV5-1 and TRBJ1-1; possibly the D gene is TRBD1, per 5 matching bases. The TCR sequence derives from a human donor in a cohort sampled during active COVID-19. This receptor carries the CDR3 CASSLMIGASEAFF. The DNA sequence is given as TGCGCCAGCAGCTTAATGATTGGGGCTTCTGAAGCTTTCTTT.